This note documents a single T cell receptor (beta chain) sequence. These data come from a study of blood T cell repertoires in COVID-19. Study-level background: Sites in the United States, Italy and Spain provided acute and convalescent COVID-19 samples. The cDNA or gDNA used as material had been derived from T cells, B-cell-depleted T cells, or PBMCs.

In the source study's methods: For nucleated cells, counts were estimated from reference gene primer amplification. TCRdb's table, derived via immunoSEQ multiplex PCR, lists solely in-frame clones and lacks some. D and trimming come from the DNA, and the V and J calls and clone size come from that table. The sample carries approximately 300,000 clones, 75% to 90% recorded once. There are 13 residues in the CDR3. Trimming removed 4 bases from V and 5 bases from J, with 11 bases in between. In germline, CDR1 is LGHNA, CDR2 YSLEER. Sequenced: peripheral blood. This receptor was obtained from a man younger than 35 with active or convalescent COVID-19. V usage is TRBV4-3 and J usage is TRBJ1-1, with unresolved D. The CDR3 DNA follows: TGCGCCAGCAGCCCCCCGTTCGGGACTGAAGCTTTCTTT. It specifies CASSPPFGTEAFF.